This TCR beta chain was observed in a study of T-cell memory formation after mild COVID-19. Notes on the study in general: Pre-infection memory already had some responding clones, implying cross-reactive memory joined. Whereas later expanders leaned CD4+, clones contracting day 15 to 85 showed a balanced CD4/CD8 makeup.

Per germline, CDR1 SGHVS and CDR2 FQNEAQ. The V end lost 3 bases, the J end lost 7 bases, and 5 bases lay between the germline ends. The CDR3 has 11 amino acids. From 5'RACE with constant-segment primers came TCR alpha and TCR beta cDNA libraries that carried sample barcodes and UMIs. TCRdb itself ran the 5' RACE reads through MiXCR, one entry per CDR3 protein. There are approximately 270,000 distinct CDR3 sequences in the sample; under 20% occur only once, and about 23% lies in the top ten. A remark on this clonotype: Its target is not known.

The V gene is TRBV7-8, the J gene TRBJ2-3; D is unclear. The sample comprised PBMCs or a T cell subset sorted from them (not recorded which). The sequence came from a man aged 18 to 30 who had mild COVID-19 (a few samples of this study predate the infection). Cell type and time point are not known. The CDR3, as DNA: TGTGCCAGCAGCTTTGCGTATACGCAGTATTTT. Residues: CASSFAYTQYF. Filled out from reference TRBV7-8 and TRBJ2-3, the complete variable domain reads GAGVSQSPRYKVAKRGQDVALRCDPISGHVSLFWYQQALGQGPEFLTYFQNEAQLDKSGLPSDRFFAERPEGSVSTLKIQRTQQEDSAVYLCASSFAYTQYFGPGTRLTVL.